Listed here are 31 T cell receptor beta chains from one sample, sequenced in a study of OX40 agonist ivuxolimab in advanced cancers. Method: immunoSEQ multiplex PCR; TCRdb's copy keeps in-frame clones and lacks some. This sample has about 70,000 clones, with 90% to 95% found just once. The sequencing used CD4+ or CD8+ T cells sorted from blood, collected in a trial of the OX40 agonist ivuxolimab. The origin of the receptors is an adult with an advanced solid tumor such as melanoma, head and neck, liver or kidney cancer.

The genes are TRBV7-9 and TRBJ1-1, with TRBD1 identical over 9 bases. J gave up 1 base and V 4 bases, and 4 bases lay outside the gene matches. Germline CDR1 and CDR2: SEHNR and FQNEAQ (reference sequence). The CDR3 has 15 amino acids. The CDR3 sequence: CASSSSDRGNTEAFF. In DNA, the CDR3 is TGTGCCAGCAGCTCCTCGGACAGGGGGAACACTGAAGCTTTCTTT.

The chain links TRBV6-5 to TRBJ1-6; a weak D match, TRBD1 (5 bases). The ends were cut back, 0 bases at V and 9 bases at J, with 6 bases in the middle. This CDR3 has 13 residues. CDR1 MNHEY and CDR2 SVGAGI come from the germline V gene. The CDR3 loop reads CASSYSGVSPLHF. Written as DNA, the CDR3 is TGTGCCAGCAGTTACTCGGGGGTTTCACCCCTCCACTTT.

The chain employs TRBV6-5 and TRBJ2-5, with a tentative D call TRBD2 (6 bases). The CDR3 length is 15 residues. Per the germline V gene, CDR1 is MNHEY and CDR2 is SVGAGI. The V end was cut by 6 bases, the J end by 0 bases, with 14 bases between. The CDR3 nucleotides are TGTGCCAGCAGACCCTCGGGGGACTACCAAGAGACCCAGTACTTC. Translated: CASRPSGDYQETQYF.

The J gene is TRBJ2-1, the V gene TRBV11-3, with 9 bases that match TRBD1. The CDR3 is 15 residues long. Germline values: CDR1 SGHNT, CDR2 YENEEA. V was pared by 4 bases and J by 7 bases, with 8 bases of the junction left unmatched. CDR3 residues: CASSSSGTGRNEQFF. As DNA, the CDR3 is TGTGCCAGCAGCTCATCCGGGACAGGGAGAAATGAGCAGTTCTTC.

The chain recombines TRBV2 with TRBJ2-1, with D tentatively TRBD2 (7 bases). This CDR3 spans 13 amino acids. V dropped 6 bases and J dropped 6 bases, with 12 bases sitting between them. The germline V gene has CDR1 SNHLY and CDR2 FYNNEI. CDR3 loop: CASRGGDFNEQFF. CDR3 DNA: TGTGCCAGCAGAGGGGGGGATTTCAATGAGCAGTTCTTC.

In DNA form, the CDR3 reads TGTGCCAGCAGCCTCTACGCGGATACGCAGTATTTT. Residues: CASSLYADTQYF. The chain employs TRBV7-9 and TRBJ2-3; D not certain. Germline V gene sequence: CDR1 SEHNR, CDR2 FQNEAQ (reference sequence). The CDR3 loop spans 12 amino acids. Trimming took 5 bases from V and 6 from J, leaving 9 bases between them.

This clone was seen a few times. The chain carries TRBV6-1 and TRBJ2-5; no definite D call. Trimming removed 2 bases at V and 5 bases at J, with 15 bases between. This CDR3 spans 15 amino acids. From germline, CDR1 is MNHNS and CDR2 SASEGT. CDR3: CASSEYQASFETQYF. DNA for the CDR3: TGTGCCAGCAGTGAATATCAGGCTAGTTTTGAGACCCAGTACTTC.

The chain employs TRBV6-6 and TRBJ2-7, with 9 bases identical to TRBD1. This CDR3 region has 16 residues. Per the germline V gene, CDR1 is MNHNY and CDR2 is SVGAGI (reference sequence). With V trimmed by 4 bases and J by 0 bases, 7 bases remained unmatched. Written as DNA, the CDR3 is TGTGCCAGCAGTTGGACAGGGGCCCCTATCTCCTACGAGCAGTACTTC. Translated: CASSWTGAPISYEQYF.

The J gene is TRBJ2-1, the V gene TRBV12-5, with 9 bases fitting TRBD1. Trimming at V came to 4 bases and at J to 6 bases, leaving 13 bases not matched to a gene. The CDR3 has 17 residues. Germline V gives CDR1 LGHNT, CDR2 FRNRAP. Here the CDR3 reads CASGSTGGTGIRNEQFF. The CDR3 nucleotides read TGTGCTAGTGGTTCCACCGGCGGGACAGGGATCCGCAATGAGCAGTTCTTC.

The genes are TRBV27 and TRBJ1-5, with TRBD1 matching 8 bases. J was trimmed by 4 bases and V by 4 bases; bases with no gene match: 6. The CDR3 sequence is 15 residues long. Germline CDR1 is MNHEY and CDR2 is SMNVEV (reference sequence). The CDR3 DNA sequence: TGTGCCAGCAGTTCAGGGACAGGAAGGAATCAGCCCCAGCATTTT. It encodes CASSSGTGRNQPQHF.

This CDR3 reads CASSLPLTGQETQYF. CDR3 DNA: TGTGCCAGCAGCTTACCTTTGACAGGGCAAGAGACCCAGTACTTC. The chain is built from TRBV7-6 and TRBJ2-5; 7 positions match TRBD1. Germline loops: CDR1 SGHVS, CDR2 FNYEAQ. CDR3 length: 15 residues. The junction had 5 bases not matched to a gene; V was cut back by 2 bases and J by 2 bases. Drawing the rest from reference TRBV7-6 and TRBJ2-5, the complete variable domain is GAGVSQSPRYKVTKRGQDVALRCDPISGHVSLYWYRQALGQGPEFLTYFNYEAQQDKSGLPNDRFSAERPEGSISTLTIQRTEQRDSAMYRCASSLPLTGQETQYFGPGTRLLVL.

This clone turned up a few times. The rearrangement links TRBV4-1 to TRBJ2-3, with 11 positions matching TRBD2. The CDR3 is made up of 16 amino acids. The junction had 5 bases not matched to a gene; V was cut back by 0 bases and J by 6 bases. Per germline, CDR1 MGHRA and CDR2 YSYEKL. The CDR3 loop reads CASSQEPSGGLDTQYF. In DNA form, the CDR3 reads TGCGCCAGCAGCCAAGAGCCTAGCGGGGGGCTTGATACGCAGTATTTT.

CDR3 nucleotides: TGCAGCGTTGAAGTTGCTAGCGGGGGATCCTACGAGCAGTACTTC. Amino acid sequence: CSVEVASGGSYEQYF. J is TRBJ2-7 and V is TRBV29-1; 10 bases are a match to TRBD2. This CDR3 is 15 amino acids long. Germline-derived CDR1 and CDR2 are SQVTM and ANQGSEA. V dropped 1 base and J dropped 1; count of bases not matched to a gene: 4.

The chain carries TRBV7-8 and TRBJ2-7, with 7 bases that match TRBD1. This CDR3 spans 14 amino acids. Trimming cost V 4 bases and J 4 bases; bases outside gene matches: 7. Germline lookup yields CDR1 SGHVS and CDR2 FQNEAQ. CDR3 bases: TGTGCCAGCAGCTCGCAGGGGGTCGTGTACGAGCAGTACTTC. Translated, it gives CASSSQGVVYEQYF.

The J gene is TRBJ2-1, the V gene TRBV5-4; no definite D call. CDR1 SGHNT and CDR2 YYREEE come from the germline V gene (reference sequence). V lost 0 bases and J lost 4, with 11 bases in between. The CDR3 is 15 residues long. CDR3 in DNA: TGTGCCAGCAGCTTGGGCGACCCCACTTACAATGAGCAGTTCTTC. The encoded protein is CASSLGDPTYNEQFF.

The chain is built from TRBV7-3 and TRBJ2-1, with D possibly TRBD2 on 7 matching bases. The CDR3 is 11 residues long. The V end was cut by 4 bases, the J end by 10 bases, with 8 bases between. The germline gives CDR1 SGHTA, CDR2 FQGTGA. The CDR3 bases are TGTGCCAGCAGCTCGGGGGGCGAGCAGTTCTTC. Translation: CASSSGGEQFF.

V usage is TRBV4-1 and J usage is TRBJ1-3, with D unclear. Germline V CDR1 and CDR2: MGHRA, YSYEKL. The CDR3 is 14 amino acids. V lost 1 base to trimming and J lost 4 bases, with 8 bases between them. The CDR3 nucleotides are TGCGCCAGCAGCCAAGTAATGGCCGGAAACACCATATATTTT. As protein: CASSQVMAGNTIYF.

The chain is built from TRBV6-1 and TRBJ2-2; D gene ambiguous. The CDR3 runs 17 residues. CDR1 MNHNS and CDR2 SASEGT come from the germline V gene. V was pared by 4 bases and J by 2 bases, with 17 bases between. The CDR3 reads CASSVLVGIFNTGELFF. The CDR3 DNA is TGTGCCAGCAGTGTCTTGGTGGGAATCTTCAACACCGGGGAGCTGTTTTTT.

The chain combines TRBV7-8 with TRBJ1-6, with D hard to call. Deletions cut 5 bases from V and 5 bases from J, with 13 bases between. From germline, CDR1 is SGHVS and CDR2 FQNEAQ. This CDR3 contains 15 residues. The CDR3 sequence: CASSRDLLDNSPLHF. DNA of the CDR3: TGTGCCAGCAGCCGCGACCTCTTAGATAATTCACCCCTCCACTTT. Full variable domain (outside the CDR3, taken from reference TRBV7-8 and TRBJ1-6): GAGVSQSPRYKVAKRGQDVALRCDPISGHVSLFWYQQALGQGPEFLTYFQNEAQLDKSGLPSDRFFAERPEGSVSTLKIQRTQQEDSAVYLCASSRDLLDNSPLHFGNGTRLTVT.

V is TRBV10-3 and J is TRBJ2-7, with D perhaps TRBD1 (5 bases). The germline V gene has CDR1 ENHRY and CDR2 SYGVKD. CDR3 length: 14 amino acids. V was pared by 4 bases and J by 4 bases, with 14 bases between. CDR3 loop: CAISVGQGRYEQYF. In nucleotides, the CDR3 is TGTGCCATCAGTGTGGGTCAGGGCCGTTACGAGCAGTACTTC.

The V call is TRBV15, the J call TRBJ2-7; maybe TRBD1 (6 bases). From germline, CDR1 is LNHNV and CDR2 YYDKDF (reference sequence). The CDR3 runs 12 residues. The V end was cut by 9 bases, the J end by 0 bases, with 9 bases between. The CDR3 nucleotides are TGTGCCACGAGACAGGACTCCTACGAGCAGTACTTC. Translated: CATRQDSYEQYF.

This clone was recorded only once. The chain couples TRBV15 to TRBJ2-1; D is ambiguous. The V and J ends lost 4 bases and 4 bases respectively, with 8 bases between them. The CDR3 covers 13 residues. Germline CDR1 is LNHNV and CDR2 is YYDKDF (reference sequence). CDR3 sequence (DNA): TGTGCCACCAGCAATAACGGGTACAATGAGCAGTTCTTC. Its translation is CATSNNGYNEQFF.

The V and J genes are TRBV7-6 and TRBJ2-7; perhaps D is TRBD1 or TRBD2 (5 bases each). The CDR3 sequence is 13 residues long. From germline, CDR1 is SGHVS and CDR2 FNYEAQ. V lost 2 bases, J lost 3 bases, and 8 bases lay in between. CDR3 residues: CASSLRDGYEQYF. DNA for the CDR3: TGTGCCAGCAGCTTAAGGGACGGCTACGAGCAGTACTTC. Complete variable domain (other parts from reference TRBV7-6 and TRBJ2-7): GAGVSQSPRYKVTKRGQDVALRCDPISGHVSLYWYRQALGQGPEFLTYFNYEAQQDKSGLPNDRFSAERPEGSISTLTIQRTEQRDSAMYRCASSLRDGYEQYFGPGTRLTVT.

The chain has TRBV6-5 and TRBJ2-1; 8 nucleotides align to TRBD2. The trim removed 2 bases at V and 3 bases at J, leaving 6 bases unmatched. Germline CDR1 reads MNHEY; CDR2 reads SVGAGI. The CDR3 consists of 16 residues. CDR3 amino acids: CASSYRSGVVYNEQFF. The CDR3 nucleotides are TGTGCCAGCAGTTACCGTAGCGGGGTAGTCTACAATGAGCAGTTCTTC.

The chain is built from TRBV19 and TRBJ1-2; D remains unclear. Germline V gene sequence: CDR1 LNHDA, CDR2 SQIVND (reference sequence). CDR3 size: 11 residues. V dropped 4 bases and J dropped 4 bases, with 4 bases sitting between them. The CDR3 reads CASSTGYGYTF. The CDR3 DNA is TGTGCCAGTAGTACCGGCTATGGCTACACCTTC.

The rearrangement links TRBV6-1 to TRBJ1-2, with TRBD1 as a possible D gene (6 bases). Germline CDR1 reads MNHNS; CDR2 reads SASEGT. Trimming left V 7 bases short and J 8 bases short, with 14 bases between. The CDR3 runs to 12 residues. The CDR3 loop is CASIQGGPGYTF. The CDR3 region has the DNA TGTGCCAGCATCCAAGGGGGGCCCGGCTACACCTTC.

This CDR3 reads CASSFQGAVQETQYF. CDR3 nucleotides: TGTGCCAGCAGCTTCCAGGGAGCCGTACAAGAGACCCAGTACTTC. The chain links TRBV5-8 to TRBJ2-5; either TRBD1 or TRBD2 may fit D (5 bases each). Germline CDR1 SGHTS, CDR2 YDEGEE. The V gene lost 2 bases and the J gene lost 2 bases, with 13 bases spanning the gap. The CDR3 is 15 residues long.

Only one count was recorded for this clone. V and J are TRBV13 and TRBJ2-3; 10 positions agree with TRBD2. The germline gives CDR1 PRHDT, CDR2 FYEKMQ (reference sequence). The CDR3 has 19 amino acids. V lost 5 bases to trimming and J lost 3 bases; unmatched junction nucleotides: 17. DNA for the CDR3: TGTGCCAGCAGCCCAGAGGGAGGAGCTAGCGGGGGAATGACAGATACGCAGTATTTT. Translated: CASSPEGGASGGMTDTQYF.

This chain links TRBV7-9 with TRBJ2-7; TRBD1 is a possible D gene (5 bases). This CDR3 has 15 residues. Germline V CDR1 and CDR2: SEHNR, FQNEAQ (reference sequence). V was trimmed by 5 bases and J by 2 bases, leaving 16 bases between them. CDR3 sequence reads: CASSPPDGHTYEQYF. The CDR3 region has the DNA TGTGCCAGCAGCCCACCGGACGGACACACCTACGAGCAGTACTTC. Together with reference TRBV7-9 and TRBJ2-7, the CDR3 gives the full variable domain: DTGVSQNPRHKITKRGQNVTFRCDPISEHNRLYWYRQTLGQGPEFLTYFQNEAQLEKSRLLSDRFSAERPKGSFSTLEIQRTEQGDSAMYLCASSPPDGHTYEQYFGPGTRLTVT.

This chain links TRBV6-4 with TRBJ2-1; D may match TRBD1 or TRBD2 (5 bases each). V was trimmed by 3 bases and J by 6 bases, leaving 18 bases between them. The germline CDR1 and CDR2 sequences are MRHNA and SNTAGT. CDR3 size: 16 residues. The DNA for the CDR3 is TGTGCCAGCAGTGAGGGCCCTGCCGGGGACGGCAATGAGCAGTTCTTC. It encodes CASSEGPAGDGNEQFF.

This clone was recorded once. The rearrangement uses TRBV5-8 and TRBJ2-5; a weak D match, TRBD2 (7 bases). CDR3 size: 14 residues. Germline assignment: CDR1 SGHTS and CDR2 YDEGEE. The V and J ends lost 4 bases and 3 bases respectively, with 13 bases between them. The CDR3 spells CASSVLGGEETQYF. CDR3 DNA sequence: TGTGCCAGCAGCGTACTAGGGGGGGAAGAGACCCAGTACTTC.